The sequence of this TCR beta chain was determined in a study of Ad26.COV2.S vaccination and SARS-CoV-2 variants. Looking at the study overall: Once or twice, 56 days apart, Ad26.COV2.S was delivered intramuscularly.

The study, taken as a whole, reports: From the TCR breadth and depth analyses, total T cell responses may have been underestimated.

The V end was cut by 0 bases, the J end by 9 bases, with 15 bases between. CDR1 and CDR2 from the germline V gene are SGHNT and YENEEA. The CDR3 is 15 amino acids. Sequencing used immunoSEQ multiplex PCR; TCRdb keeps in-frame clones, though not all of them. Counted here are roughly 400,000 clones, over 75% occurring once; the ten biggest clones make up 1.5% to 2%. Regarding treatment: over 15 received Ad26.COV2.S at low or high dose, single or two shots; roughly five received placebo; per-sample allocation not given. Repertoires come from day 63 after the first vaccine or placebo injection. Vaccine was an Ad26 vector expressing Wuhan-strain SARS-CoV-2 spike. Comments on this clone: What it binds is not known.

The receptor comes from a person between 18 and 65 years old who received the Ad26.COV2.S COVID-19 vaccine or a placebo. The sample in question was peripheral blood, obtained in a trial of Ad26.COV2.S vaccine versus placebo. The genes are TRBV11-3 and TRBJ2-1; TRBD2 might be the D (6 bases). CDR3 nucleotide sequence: TGTGCCAGCAGCTTAGAGATCACTAGAGCGGGTGAGCAGTTCTTC. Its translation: CASSLEITRAGEQFF.